This T cell receptor beta chain appears in the sequencing data of a study of T cell responses to AZD1222 COVID-19 vaccine. Whole-study findings and limits: Nearly half of spike-specific TCRs reportedly target unmutated variant regions. Spike as a whole was targeted by vaccine-associated CD4 TCRs, dominant at 160-218 and 743-854.

TCRdb keeps only in-frame clones here, not all; method: immunoSEQ multiplex PCR. The repertoire includes about 120,000 clones, 80% to 90% of them detected once, and about 8.6% sits in the top ten. With 5 bases clipped from V and 2 bases from J, the junction kept 5 bases outside the gene matches. The CDR3 length is 15 residues. Germline CDR1 SGHNT, CDR2 YENEEA. Concerning this clone itself: The antigen is undetermined.

The sequences come from peripheral blood, collected on day 0 of AZD1222 vaccination. The TCR was taken from an adult in good health. V is TRBV11-3 and J is TRBJ2-7; TRBD2 agrees at 11 bases. The CDR3 DNA follows: TGTGCCAGCAGCCCGGGACTAGCGGAGGCCTACGAGCAGTACTTC. Protein sequence: CASSPGLAEAYEQYF.